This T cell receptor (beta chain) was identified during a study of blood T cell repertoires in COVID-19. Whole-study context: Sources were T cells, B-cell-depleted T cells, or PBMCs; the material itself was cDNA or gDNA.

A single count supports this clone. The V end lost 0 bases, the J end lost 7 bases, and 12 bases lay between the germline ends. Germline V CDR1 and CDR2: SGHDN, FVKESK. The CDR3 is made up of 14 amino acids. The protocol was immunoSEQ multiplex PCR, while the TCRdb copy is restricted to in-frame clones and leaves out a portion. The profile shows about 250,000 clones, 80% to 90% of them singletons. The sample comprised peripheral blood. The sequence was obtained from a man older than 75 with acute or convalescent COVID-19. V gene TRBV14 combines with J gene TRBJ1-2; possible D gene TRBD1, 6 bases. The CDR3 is CASSQDSGVIGYTF. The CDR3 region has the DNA TGTGCCAGCAGCCAAGATTCAGGGGTAATTGGCTACACCTTC.